The 15 T cell receptor beta chains below come from one sample, sequenced in a study of blood T cells in healthy people across ages. Primed by a sample-barcoded 5' primer and a J-beta primer mix, a second PCR proceeded for about 6 to 12 cycles. A single record per CDR3 protein comes from TCRdb applying MiXCR to the 5' RACE reads. The sample has around 1,600,000 distinct CDR3 sequences, around 40% seen once. The specimen was blood. These receptors all come from a woman younger than 35 in good health.

The rearrangement links TRBV7-2 to TRBJ2-3, with D perhaps TRBD2 (6 bases). The CDR3 consists of 13 residues. Germline assignment: CDR1 SGHTA and CDR2 FQGNSA. V lost 5 bases, J lost 4 bases, and 10 bases lay in between. Here the CDR3 reads CASSQRLADTQYF. The CDR3 DNA follows: TGTGCCAGCAGCCAGAGACTAGCAGATACGCAGTATTTT.

This clonotype has just a few counts. The V call is TRBV5-5, the J call TRBJ1-3, with D hard to call. V was trimmed by 0 bases and J by 2 bases, leaving 6 bases between them. The V gene's germline CDR1 is SGHKS and CDR2 YYEKEE (reference sequence). This CDR3 is built from 14 residues. The CDR3 region is CASSLAGAGNTIYF. CDR3 DNA: TGTGCCAGCAGCTTGGCCGGGGCTGGAAACACCATATATTTT. Full variable domain (missing parts from reference TRBV5-5 and TRBJ1-3): DAGVTQSPTHLIKTRGQQVTLRCSPISGHKSVSWYQQVLGQGPQFIFQYYEKEERGRGNFPDRFSARQFPNYSSELNVNALLLGDSALYLCASSLAGAGNTIYFGEGSWLTVV.

This rearrangement joins TRBV28 to TRBJ2-1, with 7 positions matching TRBD2. The V segment lost 7 bases and the J segment 2 bases; nucleotides outside the gene matches: 8. From germline, CDR1 is MDHEN and CDR2 SYDVKM. The CDR3 sequence is 15 residues long. CDR3 nucleotide sequence: TGTGCCAGCATCGGTGGCGGGAGCCCCTACAATGAGCAGTTCTTC. Its protein product is CASIGGGSPYNEQFF.

The rearrangement links TRBV12-3 or TRBV12-4 to TRBJ1-2, with a weak D call TRBD1 (5 bases). The CDR3 sequence is 14 residues long. The germline V and J ends were trimmed by 2 bases and 3 bases, with 10 bases remaining between them. In nucleotides, the CDR3 is TGTGCCAGCAGTTTATACAGGAACCACTATGGCTACACCTTC. Translating gives CASSLYRNHYGYTF.

This clonotype was counted between two and nine times. The rearrangement links TRBV29-1 to TRBJ1-1, with D possibly being TRBD1 (5 bases). V was shortened by 2 bases and J by 4 bases, with 14 bases between the two germline ends. Germline values: CDR1 SQVTM, CDR2 ANQGSEA. The CDR3 loop spans 14 amino acids. The CDR3 nucleotides are TGCAGCGTTGAAAATCACGGGGCTACCACTGAAGCTTTCTTT. Translation: CSVENHGATTEAFF.

The V gene is TRBV7-9, the J gene TRBJ1-1; D perhaps matches TRBD1 (5 bases). Between the trimmed V and J ends, which lost 4 bases and 5 bases, there was a span of 14 bases. Looked up from germline, CDR1 is SEHNR and CDR2 is FQNEAQ (reference sequence). This CDR3 is 14 amino acids long. DNA for the CDR3: TGTGCCAGCAGCTCCTCTCAGGGCGGGACTGAAGCTTTCTTT. As protein: CASSSSQGGTEAFF.

The chain carries TRBV27 and TRBJ2-5; no clear D gene. Trimming shortened V by 5 bases and J by 11 bases, and 21 bases separated the two germline ends. The CDR3 runs to 14 residues. The germline V gene has CDR1 MNHEY and CDR2 SMNVEV (reference sequence). The CDR3 loop is CASSPTDGNNEQYF. The CDR3 DNA reads TGTGCCAGCAGTCCGACGGACGGAAACAATGAGCAGTACTTC.

This chain joins TRBV6-5 and TRBJ1-2, with D uncertain. The length of the CDR3 is 14 residues. The V gene lost 2 bases and the J gene lost 2 bases, with 9 bases spanning the gap. Germline V CDR1 and CDR2: MNHEY, SVGAGI. The CDR3 protein is CASSYQRGNYGYTF. CDR3 DNA sequence: TGTGCCAGCAGTTACCAGCGTGGGAACTATGGCTACACCTTC.

This clonotype was counted a few times. The chain employs TRBV12-3 or TRBV12-4 and TRBJ2-1; 8 nucleotides line up with TRBD2. Trimming cost V 7 bases and J 4 bases; bases outside gene matches: 9. This CDR3 has 15 amino acids. In DNA, the CDR3 is TGTGCCAGCACGGAAGAACTAGCGGCTTACAATGAGCAGTTCTTC. Protein product: CASTEELAAYNEQFF.

This clonotype was found a few times. The chain links TRBV7-9 to TRBJ1-2; D is uncertain. Deletions cut 6 bases from V and 1 base from J, with 9 bases between. CDR1 is SEHNR and CDR2 is FQNEAQ in the germline V gene (reference sequence). The length of the CDR3 is 13 residues. Written as DNA, the CDR3 is TGTGCCAGCAGGCCTGCCTATAACTATGGCTACACCTTC. Its protein product is CASRPAYNYGYTF.

The V call is TRBV6-2 or TRBV6-3, the J call TRBJ1-2, with D possibly being TRBD1 (6 bases). V was pared by 6 bases and J by 5 bases, with 16 bases between. The germline CDR1 and CDR2 sequences are MNHEY and SVGEGT. The CDR3 contains 14 residues. In nucleotides, the CDR3 is TGTGCCAGCAGGCCGAAACAGGGATGGTATGGCTACACCTTC. This encodes CASRPKQGWYGYTF.

Here the CDR3 DNA reads TGTGCCAGCAGTTACTCAGCAGGAACCGAGCAGTACTTC. It encodes CASSYSAGTEQYF. The gene calls are TRBV6-2 or TRBV6-3 and TRBJ2-7, with D uncertain. This CDR3 spans 13 amino acids. The germline gives CDR1 MNHEY, CDR2 SVGEGT. V dropped 0 bases and J dropped 6 bases, with 9 bases sitting between them.

This chain joins TRBV7-6 and TRBJ2-1; tentatively, D is TRBD2 (7 bases). V was shortened by 5 bases and J by 9 bases, with 20 bases between the two germline ends. The CDR3 consists of 15 residues. CDR1 is SGHVS, CDR2 FNYEAQ, per germline. CDR3 sequence reads: CASSPSGLGGSEQFF. CDR3 sequence (DNA): TGTGCCAGCAGCCCTAGCGGCTTAGGGGGTAGTGAGCAGTTCTTC.

V gene TRBV13 combines with J gene TRBJ2-5, with D possibly being TRBD1 (5 bases). The CDR3 sequence is 13 residues long. Between the trimmed V and J ends, which lost 1 base and 11 bases, there was a span of 14 bases. Germline assignment: CDR1 PRHDT and CDR2 FYEKMQ (reference sequence). This CDR3 is CASSLVRANEQYF. DNA of the CDR3: TGTGCCAGCAGCTTAGTCAGGGCCAATGAGCAGTACTTC.

The V call is TRBV18, the J call TRBJ2-7; 9 bases match TRBD1. Per germline, CDR1 KGHSH and CDR2 LQKENI. The CDR3 covers 15 residues. The J segment lost 7 bases and the V segment lost 3 bases, leaving 10 bases of the junction unmatched. The CDR3 spells CASSPGQGRYNEQYF. CDR3 in DNA: TGTGCCAGCTCACCCGGACAGGGGAGGTACAATGAGCAGTACTTC.